Following are 15 T cell receptor beta chains from one sample sequenced in a study of blood T cells in healthy people across ages. Together with a sample-barcoded 5' primer, a J-beta primer mix was included in a second PCR lasting roughly 7 to 11 cycles. Via MiXCR, TCRdb re-called the 5' RACE reads, giving one row per CDR3 protein. The sample has some 370,000 distinct CDR3 sequences; 50% to 60% are singletons. The sample comprised blood. These receptors were taken from a man aged 55 to 70 in good health.

This clonotype was recorded many times. The chain joins TRBV9 to TRBJ2-5; the match to TRBD2 covers 11 bases. The CDR3 spans 16 residues. The germline V gene has CDR1 SGDLS and CDR2 YYNGEE. V lost 4 bases to trimming and J lost 9 bases; unmatched junction nucleotides: 14. CDR3: CASSIELAGATSAQYF. CDR3 in DNA: TGTGCCAGCAGCATTGAACTAGCGGGGGCAACCTCGGCCCAGTACTTC.

The J gene is TRBJ1-4, the V gene TRBV3-1; 11 bases match TRBD1. Germline CDR1 reads LGHDT; CDR2 reads YNNKEL (reference sequence). CDR3 length: 15 residues. V shed 3 bases and J 7 bases; nucleotides not matched to a gene: 4. The CDR3 DNA is TGTGCCAGCAGCCACGAAGGGACAGGGGGTGAAAAACTGTTTTTT. Translated, it gives CASSHEGTGGEKLFF.

This sequence joins TRBV20-1 and TRBJ1-5; D uncertain. Germline loops: CDR1 DFQATT, CDR2 SNEGSKA (reference sequence). V was clipped by 4 bases and J by 0 bases, with 13 bases between them. The CDR3 length is 15 residues. In DNA, the CDR3 is TGCAGTGCTAAAGAGCTAGGAGATAGCAATCAGCCCCAGCATTTT. This codes for CSAKELGDSNQPQHF.

This clonotype occurred many times. Written as DNA, the CDR3 is TGTGCCAGCAGCCCAGCTTCTGTTGGGCCCCGTGGCACCCAGTACTTC. Translation: CASSPASVGPRGTQYF. The chain couples TRBV7-2 to TRBJ2-5; D gene uncertain. Germline V gene data show CDR1 as SGHTA and CDR2 as FQGNSA. Trimming took off 5 bases at V and 8 bases at J, with 24 bases between the two ends. The CDR3 has 16 amino acids. The complete variable domain, with remaining parts taken from reference TRBV7-2 and TRBJ2-5, reads GAGVSQSPSNKVTEKGKDVELRCDPISGHTALYWYRQSLGQGLEFLIYFQGNSAPDKSGLPSDRFSAERTGGSVSTLTIQRTQQEDSAVYLCASSPASVGPRGTQYFGPGTRLLVL.

CDR3 sequence (DNA): TGCGCCAGCAGCCGTCCCCGACTAGAGTACAATGAGCAGTACTTC. Its translation is CASSRPRLEYNEQYF. The rearrangement joins TRBV5-1 to TRBJ2-7; D is possibly TRBD2 (6 bases). Germline-derived CDR1 and CDR2 are SGHRS and YFSETQ. The V gene lost 4 bases and the J gene lost 7 bases, with 21 bases spanning the gap. This CDR3 is 15 amino acids long. Full variable domain (remainder filled in from reference TRBV5-1 and TRBJ2-7): KAGVTQTPRYLIKTRGQQVTLSCSPISGHRSVSWYQQTPGQGLQFLFEYFSETQRNKGNFPGRFSGRQFSNSRSEMNVSTLELGDSALYLCASSRPRLEYNEQYFGPGTRLTVT.

This clonotype came up many times. This chain links TRBV20-1 with TRBJ2-3; D is unclear. CDR3 length equals 14 residues. Trimming left V 0 bases short and J 3 bases short, with 10 bases between. The V gene's germline CDR1 is DFQATT and CDR2 SNEGSKA (reference sequence). As DNA, the CDR3 is TGCAGTGCTAGAGAGCGCCCCTGGACAGATACGCAGTATTTT. It yields the protein CSARERPWTDTQYF.

The V gene is TRBV6-5, the J gene TRBJ2-3; 12 bases align to TRBD1. With V trimmed by 4 bases and J by 13 bases, 12 bases remained unmatched. The CDR3 loop spans 15 amino acids. CDR1 and CDR2 (germline): MNHEY, SVGAGI. The CDR3 is CASSSAGTGGWVEYF. As DNA, the CDR3 is TGTGCCAGCAGTTCCGCCGGGACAGGGGGCTGGGTGGAGTATTTT.

The chain combines TRBV24-1 with TRBJ2-1; D unresolved. Trimming left V 10 bases short and J 7 bases short, with 10 bases between. CDR1 and CDR2 (germline): KGHDR, SFDVKD. CDR3 size: 11 residues. The CDR3 loop reads CATGRGNEQFF. The CDR3 DNA sequence: TGTGCCACAGGAAGAGGTAATGAGCAGTTCTTC.

The chain couples TRBV18 to TRBJ2-1; 10 bases align to TRBD2. Germline CDR1 KGHSH, CDR2 LQKENI. Germline trimming cut 2 bases from V and 0 bases from J; bases unmatched to any gene: 7. This CDR3 has 18 residues. CDR3 sequence: CASSPRGSGGLSYNEQFF. CDR3 coding DNA: TGTGCCAGCTCACCAAGGGGTAGCGGGGGGCTCTCCTACAATGAGCAGTTCTTC.

In this sample, this clonotype turned up many times. V is TRBV6-6 and J is TRBJ1-5; D is perhaps TRBD1 (5 bases). The CDR3 loop spans 16 amino acids. Germline values: CDR1 MNHNY, CDR2 SVGAGI (reference sequence). V was cut by 4 bases and J by 0 bases, with 13 bases left in between. In DNA form, the CDR3 reads TGTGCCAGCAGTTCCAATGACAGACATAGCAATCAGCCCCAGCATTTT. It specifies CASSSNDRHSNQPQHF.

In DNA, the CDR3 is TGTGCCAGCAGTGGGGCCGGGGCAGGAGAGACCCAGTACTTC. Translating gives CASSGAGAGETQYF. V usage is TRBV2 and J usage is TRBJ2-7; the D call may be TRBD1 or TRBD2 (5 bases each). The DNA matches TRBJ2-5 better at its end, which makes the J call doubtful. The CDR3 has 14 residues. From germline, CDR1 is SNHLY and CDR2 FYNNEI.

V gene TRBV20-1 combines with J gene TRBJ2-3, with D perhaps TRBD1 (6 bases). The V and J ends lost 6 bases and 0 bases respectively, with 16 bases between them. The germline gives CDR1 DFQATT, CDR2 SNEGSKA (reference sequence). The CDR3 has 15 amino acids. CDR3 bases: TGCAGTGCGAGAAACAGGGAGAGGAGCACAGATACGCAGTATTTT. Its protein is CSARNRERSTDTQYF.

This sequence joins TRBV3-1 and TRBJ2-7, with D hard to call. This CDR3 contains 16 residues. Germline V lookup: CDR1 LGHDT, CDR2 YNNKEL (reference sequence). V was shortened by 0 bases and J by 0 bases, with 12 bases between the two germline ends. CDR3 protein: CASSQDLDHSSYEQYF. CDR3 sequence (DNA): TGTGCCAGCAGCCAAGATCTGGATCACAGCTCCTACGAGCAGTACTTC.

This clonotype was observed many times. V usage is TRBV20-1 and J usage is TRBJ1-2; D unresolved. V lost 6 bases to trimming and J lost 4 bases, with 12 bases between them. CDR1 is DFQATT, CDR2 SNEGSKA, per germline (reference sequence). This CDR3 contains 12 residues. The CDR3 reads CSAEGRTYGYTF. CDR3 DNA sequence: TGCAGTGCCGAAGGACGTACCTATGGCTACACCTTC.

The genes are TRBV25-1 and TRBJ1-2, with D perhaps matching TRBD1 (6 bases). From germline, CDR1 is MGHDK and CDR2 SYGVNS. The CDR3 is 13 amino acids. V lost 3 bases, J lost 2 bases, and 7 bases lay in between. The CDR3 coding sequence is TGTGCCAGCAGTGACACAGGGAACTATGGCTACACCTTC. It is translated as CASSDTGNYGYTF.